The sequence of this T cell receptor beta chain was determined in a study of T cell repertoires in cytomegalovirus infection. Study-wide context: CMV infection plus the matching HLA type was flagged by public TCR beta signatures.

Study-level results: Ex vivo responses were dominated by HLA-C-restricted CMV-specific TCR beta clonotypes. Cumulative public TCR beta family frequency identified CMV carriers with the relevant HLA.

This clonotype was detected ten times or more. Its antigen remains unknown. The CDR3 is 15 amino acids. V was pared by 0 bases and J by 2 bases, with 2 bases of the junction left unmatched. Germline lookup yields CDR1 SGHVS and CDR2 FQNEAQ. TCRdb re-derived calls from the reads in MiXCR, one entry per CDR3 protein. The table records tens of thousands of distinct CDR3 sequences, less than 4.5% of them present only once. The sample taken for sequencing was PBMCs. V is TRBV7-8 and J is TRBJ1-2, with 8 positions matching TRBD1. The source is a human donor in good health (CMV status not recorded). Some clones in this sample may be carry-over from other donors' samples. The CDR3 DNA is TGTGCCAGCAGCTTAGCGGCAGGGGGCAACTATGGCTACACCTTC. Its translation: CASSLAAGGNYGYTF.